This T cell receptor beta chain was retrieved from a study of T cells after yellow fever vaccination. Background on the study: The SMART-Seq v4 Ultra Low Input method served to prepare the low-cell-number fractions. Findings and limits, study-wide: The sorted memory subsets sampled on day 0 contained almost no detectable vaccine-responding clonotypes. In post-booster samples, most primary-vaccination clones reappeared (approximately 95% CD4, over 70% CD8). Secondary responses were weaker yet peaked faster, day 5 versus 15.

MiXCR was run by TCRdb on the 5' RACE reads, yielding one entry per CDR3 protein. The sample includes tens of thousands of distinct CDR3 sequences, under 7% seen only once; the top ten take about 10%. This clonotype was counted at least ten times. The germline V gene has CDR1 DFQATT and CDR2 SNEGSKA (reference sequence). The CDR3 is 14 residues long. V shed 3 bases and J shed 7 bases, with 18 bases lying between them. The material was PBMCs, either bulk or a sorted T-cell subset (CD4+, CD8+, memory, or dextramer-sorted; not recorded which), obtained 15 days after the yellow fever booster vaccination. The V gene is TRBV20-1, the J gene TRBJ1-2; a weak D match, TRBD1 (6 bases). The receptor's source is a young man who received the YFV17D yellow fever vaccine. The CDR3 DNA sequence: TGCAGTGCTAGGAGGATGGACAGAGAACGTGGCTACACCTTC. It translates to CSARRMDRERGYTF.